This T cell receptor (beta chain) was identified during a study of blood T cell repertoires in COVID-19. Study overall: The cDNA or gDNA used as material had been derived from T cells, B-cell-depleted T cells, or PBMCs.

Germline V gives CDR1 KGHDR, CDR2 SFDVKD. J lost 5 bases, V lost 0 bases, and 8 bases had no gene match. This CDR3 comprises 17 residues. Libraries were prepared by immunoSEQ multiplex PCR; TCRdb keeps only in-frame clonotypes and omits some of them. Of approximately 53,000 clones in the sample, around 76% are singletons; the top ten hold around a fifth. Source material: peripheral blood. The chain links TRBV24-1 to TRBJ2-2, with 7 bases identical to TRBD1. The sequence came from a woman aged 55-69 years with acute or convalescent COVID-19. The CDR3 DNA follows: TGTGCCACCAGTGATTTGGGGACAGTGAGTAAGACCGGGGAGCTGTTTTTT. Its translation: CATSDLGTVSKTGELFF.